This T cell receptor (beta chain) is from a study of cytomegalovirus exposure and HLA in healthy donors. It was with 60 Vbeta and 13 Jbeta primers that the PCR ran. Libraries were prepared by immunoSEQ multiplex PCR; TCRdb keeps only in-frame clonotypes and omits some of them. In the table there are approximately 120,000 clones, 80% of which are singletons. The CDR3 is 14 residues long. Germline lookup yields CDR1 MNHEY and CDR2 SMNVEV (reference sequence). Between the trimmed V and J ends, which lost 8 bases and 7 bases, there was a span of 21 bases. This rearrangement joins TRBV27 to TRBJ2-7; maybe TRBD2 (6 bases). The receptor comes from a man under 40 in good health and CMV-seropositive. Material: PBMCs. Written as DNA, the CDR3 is TGTGCCAGCGGCCCGGGACTCACTTGGAGAGAGCAGTACTTC. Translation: CASGPGLTWREQYF.